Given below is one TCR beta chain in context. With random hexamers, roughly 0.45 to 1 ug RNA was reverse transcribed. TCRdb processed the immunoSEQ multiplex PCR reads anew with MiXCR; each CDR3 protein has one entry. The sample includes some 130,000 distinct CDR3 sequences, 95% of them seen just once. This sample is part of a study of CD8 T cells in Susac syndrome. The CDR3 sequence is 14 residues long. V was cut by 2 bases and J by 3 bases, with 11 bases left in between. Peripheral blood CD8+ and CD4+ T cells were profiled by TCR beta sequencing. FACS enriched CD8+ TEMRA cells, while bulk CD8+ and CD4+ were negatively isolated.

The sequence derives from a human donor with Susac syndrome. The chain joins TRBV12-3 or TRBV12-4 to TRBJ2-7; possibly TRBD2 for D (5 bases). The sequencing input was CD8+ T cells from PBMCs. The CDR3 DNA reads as TGTGCCAGCAGTTTACTCGGGGTCGACTACGAGCAGTACTTC. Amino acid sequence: CASSLLGVDYEQYF.